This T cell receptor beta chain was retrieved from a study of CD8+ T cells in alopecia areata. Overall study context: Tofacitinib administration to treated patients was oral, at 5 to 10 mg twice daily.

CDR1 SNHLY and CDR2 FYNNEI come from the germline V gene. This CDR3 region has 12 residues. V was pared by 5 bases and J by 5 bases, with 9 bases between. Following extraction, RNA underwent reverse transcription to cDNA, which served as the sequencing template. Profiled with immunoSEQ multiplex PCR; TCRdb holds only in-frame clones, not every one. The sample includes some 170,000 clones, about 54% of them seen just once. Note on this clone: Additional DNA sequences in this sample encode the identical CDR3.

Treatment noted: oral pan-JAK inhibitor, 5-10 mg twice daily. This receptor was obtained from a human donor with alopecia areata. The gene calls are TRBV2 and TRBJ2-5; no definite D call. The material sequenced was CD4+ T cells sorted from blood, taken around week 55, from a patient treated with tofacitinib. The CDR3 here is CASSQGRETQYF. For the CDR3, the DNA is TGTGCCAGCAGTCAAGGGCGGGAGACCCAGTACTTC. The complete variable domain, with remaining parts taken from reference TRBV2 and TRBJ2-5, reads EPEVTQTPSHQVTQMGQEVILRCVPISNHLYFYWYRQILGQKVEFLVSFYNNEISEKSEIFDDQFSVERPDGSNFTLKIRSTKLEDSAMYFCASSQGRETQYFGPGTRLLVL.